The 27 T cell receptor beta chains listed next were all sequenced from one sample in a study of T-cell reconstitution after alpha-beta-depleted transplantation in children. A TCRbeta library incorporating unique molecular identifiers was prepared. TCRdb processed the PCR reads anew with MiXCR; each CDR3 protein has one entry. Among some 240,000 distinct CDR3 sequences, 7.5% to 10% were seen once, and the ten largest hold approximately 4.7%. The sequences come from PBMCs from the stem cell graft donor, collected from the stem cell graft. Receptors originate from a human donor who donated a stem cell graft to a child with SCID.

The chain joins TRBV18 to TRBJ2-2; D call uncertain. In germline, CDR1 is KGHSH, CDR2 LQKENI. This CDR3 contains 18 residues. Trimming took 2 bases from V and 0 from J, leaving 16 bases between them. This CDR3 is CASSPSKGLIPNTGELFF. The CDR3 DNA reads TGTGCCAGCTCACCATCGAAAGGTTTGATTCCGAACACCGGGGAGCTGTTTTTT.

Many counts were recorded for this clonotype. The rearrangement uses TRBV2 and TRBJ2-1; D may be TRBD1 (5 bases). There are 14 residues in the CDR3. The V and J ends lost 3 bases and 7 bases respectively, with 13 bases between them. Germline loops: CDR1 SNHLY, CDR2 FYNNEI. DNA of the CDR3: TGTGCCAGCAGTGACAGATCCAGGGTGAATGAGCAGTTCTTC. It translates to CASSDRSRVNEQFF.

At least ten counts were recorded for this clonotype. V and J are TRBV6-1 and TRBJ2-7; 9 bases are shared with TRBD1. The ends lost 3 bases at V and 4 bases at J; junction bases unmatched: 10. From germline, CDR1 is MNHNS and CDR2 SASEGT. The CDR3 is 16 amino acids. The CDR3, as DNA: TGTGCCAGCAGTGACGGAACCGGGACAGGGACTTACGAGCAGTACTTC. Residues: CASSDGTGTGTYEQYF.

This clonotype was detected ten times or more. The rearrangement uses TRBV5-6 and TRBJ1-1; perhaps TRBD1 as D (5 bases). The germline V gene encodes CDR1 SGHDT and CDR2 YYEEEE. This CDR3 is built from 17 residues. V was shortened by 0 bases and J by 4 bases, with 19 bases between the two germline ends. CDR3: CASSLAWWGGRGTEAFF. CDR3 sequence (DNA): TGTGCCAGCAGCTTGGCCTGGTGGGGAGGAAGGGGCACTGAAGCTTTCTTT. Full variable domain (remainder filled in from reference TRBV5-6 and TRBJ1-1): DAGVTQSPTHLIKTRGQQVTLRCSPKSGHDTVSWYQQALGQGPQFIFQYYEEEERQRGNFPDRFSGHQFPNYSSELNVNALLLGDSALYLCASSLAWWGGRGTEAFFGQGTRLTVV.

This clonotype was recorded many times. The gene calls are TRBV12-3 or TRBV12-4 and TRBJ2-7, with no clear D. Trimming took 3 bases from V and 0 from J, leaving 15 bases between them. This CDR3 spans 16 amino acids. For the CDR3, the DNA is TGTGCCAGCAGTTTCATTGTGGGCAGGTCCTCCTACGAGCAGTACTTC. This gives the protein CASSFIVGRSSYEQYF.

In its sample, this clonotype was seen many times. The CDR3 DNA is TGCGCCAGCAGTTGGGACACCACTGAAGCTTTCTTT. Encoded protein: CASSWDTTEAFF. V gene TRBV5-1 combines with J gene TRBJ1-1; the D gene is possibly TRBD1 (6 bases). Trimming took off 5 bases at V and 4 bases at J, with 9 bases between the two ends. The length of the CDR3 is 12 residues. Germline loops: CDR1 SGHRS, CDR2 YFSETQ.

This clonotype was recorded at least ten times. This rearrangement joins TRBV11-1 to TRBJ2-3; D is possibly TRBD1 (6 bases). The CDR3 is 13 amino acids. Germline V gene lookup returns CDR1 SGHAT and CDR2 FQDESV (reference sequence). V was clipped by 8 bases and J by 1 base, with 10 bases between them. CDR3 sequence (DNA): TGTGCCAGCGTAGGGGGAGGCACAGATACGCAGTATTTT. The encoded protein is CASVGGGTDTQYF.

This clonotype was counted ten times or more. CDR3 sequence reads: CASSQDAGVLAKNIQYF. Here the CDR3 DNA reads TGTGCCAGCAGCCAAGATGCGGGGGTCTTAGCCAAAAACATTCAGTACTTC. The chain uses TRBV3-1 and TRBJ2-4; 7 positions agree with TRBD2. This CDR3 contains 17 residues. Germline V gene sequence: CDR1 LGHDT, CDR2 YNNKEL (reference sequence). V shed 0 bases, J shed 0 bases, and the junction held 5 bases outside the gene matches.

This clonotype was detected many times. Its ends do not fully match the called genes, so a read error is possible. The chain uses TRBV3-1 and TRBJ2-5; TRBD2 might be the D (5 bases). This CDR3 region has 13 residues. Germline V CDR1 and CDR2: LGHDT, YNNKEL (reference sequence). CDR3 nucleotide sequence: TGTGCCAGCACCCAAAACGGGGTAGAGACCCAGTACTTC. This translates into CASTQNGVETQYF.

In this sample, this clonotype turned up many times. The V and J genes are TRBV2 and TRBJ2-3, with 9 bases identical to TRBD2. Germline loops: CDR1 SNHLY, CDR2 FYNNEI. V gave up 3 bases and J gave up 1 base; unmatched junction bases: 2. The CDR3 length is 15 residues. In nucleotides, the CDR3 is TGTGCCAGCAGTGACCCTAGCGGGGGCACAGATACGCAGTATTTT. It yields the protein CASSDPSGGTDTQYF.

This clonotype was observed at least ten times. In DNA form, the CDR3 reads TGTGCCACCAGTTCTTCTCCGGGGGTTGGAACAGATACGCAGTATTTT. This sequence encodes CATSSSPGVGTDTQYF. This chain connects TRBV24-1 to TRBJ2-3, with D possibly TRBD2 on 6 matching bases. Trimming removed 6 bases at V and 3 bases at J, with 18 bases between. From germline, CDR1 is KGHDR and CDR2 SFDVKD. The length of the CDR3 is 16 residues.

The gene calls are TRBV5-1 and TRBJ2-3, with TRBD1 as a possible D gene (5 bases). Trimming stripped 5 bases from V and 0 bases from J, with 13 bases between. The germline V gene has CDR1 SGHRS and CDR2 YFSETQ. The CDR3 contains 15 residues. In DNA, the CDR3 is TGCGCCAGCAGTCCCGGGTCAGGGAGCACAGATACGCAGTATTTT. Its protein is CASSPGSGSTDTQYF.

This clonotype was seen ten or more times. This chain connects TRBV5-1 to TRBJ1-1; 7 bases map to TRBD1. CDR1 is SGHRS and CDR2 is YFSETQ in the germline V gene. This CDR3 is 14 amino acids long. V was clipped by 4 bases and J by 0 bases; unmatched bases: 3. CDR3 in amino acids: CASSLGTVNTEAFF. The CDR3 DNA sequence: TGCGCCAGCAGCCTAGGGACAGTGAACACTGAAGCTTTCTTT.

There are many counts of this clonotype. This chain joins TRBV20-1 and TRBJ1-1, with D tentatively TRBD1 (6 bases). There are 15 residues in the CDR3. CDR1 and CDR2 from the germline V gene are DFQATT and SNEGSKA (reference sequence). V dropped 5 bases and J dropped 6 bases, with 22 bases sitting between them. CDR3 protein: CSAFAAAGEDPEAFF. CDR3 nucleotides: TGCAGTGCTTTTGCCGCGGCAGGGGAGGATCCTGAAGCTTTCTTT.

This clonotype was counted ten times or more. The rearrangement joins TRBV28 to TRBJ2-7; D may be TRBD2 (5 bases). With 4 bases removed from V and 4 bases from J, the gap between germline ends came to 17 bases. There are 15 residues in the CDR3. CDR1 is MDHEN and CDR2 is SYDVKM in the germline V gene. The CDR3 region has the DNA TGTGCCAGCAGTTCCCCGGGATCCTCGTCGTACGAGCAGTACTTC. Protein sequence: CASSSPGSSSYEQYF.

This clonotype occurred many times. This rearrangement joins TRBV19 to TRBJ1-1; no clear D. V was pared by 5 bases and J by 1 base, with 8 bases between. Germline V gene sequence: CDR1 LNHDA, CDR2 SQIVND (reference sequence). This CDR3 has 13 amino acids. CDR3 nucleotides: TGTGCCAGTAGTTTCAGTACGAACACTGAAGCTTTCTTT. Its protein product is CASSFSTNTEAFF.

The table lists this clonotype with many counts. The chain links TRBV4-1 to TRBJ2-1, with D possibly being TRBD1 (6 bases). The CDR3 is made up of 12 amino acids. The V gene lost 3 bases and the J gene lost 9 bases, with 9 bases spanning the gap. From germline, CDR1 is MGHRA and CDR2 YSYEKL. The CDR3 is CASSHRGSEQFF. The CDR3 nucleotides read TGCGCCAGCAGCCACAGGGGTAGTGAGCAGTTCTTC.

This clonotype was seen many times. This chain connects TRBV5-1 to TRBJ1-5, with 7 bases aligning to TRBD1. The trim removed 4 bases at V and 0 bases at J, leaving 13 bases unmatched. The CDR3 sequence is 18 residues long. CDR1 is SGHRS, CDR2 YFSETQ, per germline. The CDR3, as DNA: TGCGCCAGCAGCCGGGGGGGGACAGCATCTTATAGCAATCAGCCCCAGCATTTT. It yields the protein CASSRGGTASYSNQPQHF.

This clonotype has just a few counts. This chain links TRBV6-1 with TRBJ1-3; no clear D gene. The CDR3 consists of 15 residues. Germline V lookup: CDR1 MNHNS, CDR2 SASEGT. V shed 6 bases and J shed 3 bases, with 15 bases lying between them. The chain's CDR3 is CASSPAADGGNTIYF. The CDR3 DNA reads as TGTGCCAGCAGCCCCGCGGCAGACGGTGGAAACACCATATATTTT.

This clonotype was detected many times. This chain joins TRBV5-1 and TRBJ1-6, with 7 bases aligning to TRBD1. Germline V gene sequence: CDR1 SGHRS, CDR2 YFSETQ. This CDR3 is 15 amino acids long. After removal of 1 base from V and 6 bases from J, the junction contained 4 bases not matched to a gene. CDR3 coding DNA: TGCGCCAGCAGCTTGAGGGGGCAGGGTAATTCACCCCTCCACTTT. This gives the protein CASSLRGQGNSPLHF.

Many counts were recorded for this clonotype. V gene TRBV7-2 combines with J gene TRBJ1-2; TRBD1 matches at 8 bases. This CDR3 contains 13 residues. V was pared by 5 bases and J by 8 bases, with 7 bases of the junction left unmatched. Germline loops: CDR1 SGHTA, CDR2 FQGNSA. The CDR3 region is CASSAGGVGGYTF. The CDR3 nucleotides read TGTGCCAGCAGCGCAGGGGGCGTGGGCGGCTACACCTTC. Full variable domain (remainder filled in from reference TRBV7-2 and TRBJ1-2): GAGVSQSPSNKVTEKGKDVELRCDPISGHTALYWYRQSLGQGLEFLIYFQGNSAPDKSGLPSDRFSAERTGGSVSTLTIQRTQQEDSAVYLCASSAGGVGGYTFGSGTRLTVV.

This clonotype was observed a few times. The chain employs TRBV29-1 and TRBJ2-1; TRBD2 aligns across 10 bases. CDR3 size: 15 residues. Germline V gene data show CDR1 as SQVTM and CDR2 as ANQGSEA. J lost 4 bases, V lost 7 bases, and 10 bases had no gene match. The CDR3 loop reads CSAGAGTSVYNEQFF. CDR3 in DNA: TGCAGCGCGGGGGCCGGGACTAGCGTTTACAATGAGCAGTTCTTC.

Many counts were recorded for this clonotype. This chain joins TRBV5-1 and TRBJ1-2, with TRBD1 as a possible D gene (6 bases). The CDR3 is 18 amino acids. Trimming took 1 base from V and 7 from J, leaving 26 bases between them. Germline assignment: CDR1 SGHRS and CDR2 YFSETQ. Here the CDR3 DNA reads TGCGCCAGCAGCTTGTACATTGGTTCGGGGGCCGCACTGGGTGGCTACACCTTC. Its protein product is CASSLYIGSGAALGGYTF.

This clonotype was recorded many times. This chain connects TRBV20-1 to TRBJ1-1, with a tentative D call TRBD1 (6 bases). Trimming cost V 5 bases and J 5 bases, with 18 bases left between them. Per the germline V gene, CDR1 is DFQATT and CDR2 is SNEGSKA (reference sequence). The CDR3 sequence is 14 residues long. DNA of the CDR3: TGCAGTGCTTGGGGGCGGGGAGGGTCGACTGAAGCTTTCTTT. Protein: CSAWGRGGSTEAFF.

The V and J genes are TRBV9 and TRBJ1-2; D not certain. Trimming removed 0 bases from V and 7 bases from J, with 19 bases in between. From germline, CDR1 is SGDLS and CDR2 YYNGEE. The length of the CDR3 is 16 residues. The CDR3 reads CASSVESWGDRAGYTF. CDR3 nucleotide sequence: TGTGCCAGCAGCGTAGAATCCTGGGGTGATAGAGCTGGCTACACCTTC.

This clonotype appeared many times. The V and J genes are TRBV18 and TRBJ1-1; D call uncertain. The germline V gene has CDR1 KGHSH and CDR2 LQKENI. The CDR3 totals 11 residues. The V and J ends lost 2 bases and 5 bases respectively, with 3 bases between them. In DNA form, the CDR3 reads TGTGCCAGCTCACCAATGACTGAAGCTTTCTTT. Its protein product is CASSPMTEAFF.

This clonotype was detected ten times or more. The genes are TRBV20-1 and TRBJ1-1; D call uncertain. V was shortened by 0 bases and J by 0 bases, with 8 bases between the two germline ends. This CDR3 has 14 residues. Germline lookup yields CDR1 DFQATT and CDR2 SNEGSKA (reference sequence). CDR3 nucleotides: TGCAGTGCTAGAGATCGGGGTATGAACACTGAAGCTTTCTTT. It codes for CSARDRGMNTEAFF.